This TCR beta chain is drawn from a study of OX40 agonist ivuxolimab in advanced cancers. Study background: An agonistic human IgG2 monoclonal antibody against OX40 (CD134) was given. Dose-escalation patients were diagnosed with hepatocellular carcinoma, melanoma, renal cell cancer or head and neck cancer. Study-level points and caveats: Among the lowest levels of clonal expansion were found in partial responders at 0.1-3.0 mg/kg.

Using immunoSEQ multiplex PCR, the repertoire was profiled, and TCRdb retains in-frame clones only, with some absent. Found here are roughly 70,000 clones, about 84% of them singletons; the top ten hold around 6.9%. The CDR3 is 13 residues long. V lost 10 bases and J 2 bases, leaving 14 bases between the germline ends. A word on this clone: No antigen is known for it.

The material sequenced was CD4+ or CD8+ T cells sorted from blood, taken in a trial of the OX40 agonist ivuxolimab. This clonotype was sampled from an adult with an advanced solid tumor such as melanoma, head and neck, liver or kidney cancer. This chain uses TRBV23-1 with TRBJ1-1; no definite D call. TRBV23-1 is an open reading frame, and its role is uncertain. The CDR3 here is CANRNDFNTEAFF. The CDR3 nucleotides read TGCGCCAACCGAAACGACTTCAACACTGAAGCTTTCTTT.